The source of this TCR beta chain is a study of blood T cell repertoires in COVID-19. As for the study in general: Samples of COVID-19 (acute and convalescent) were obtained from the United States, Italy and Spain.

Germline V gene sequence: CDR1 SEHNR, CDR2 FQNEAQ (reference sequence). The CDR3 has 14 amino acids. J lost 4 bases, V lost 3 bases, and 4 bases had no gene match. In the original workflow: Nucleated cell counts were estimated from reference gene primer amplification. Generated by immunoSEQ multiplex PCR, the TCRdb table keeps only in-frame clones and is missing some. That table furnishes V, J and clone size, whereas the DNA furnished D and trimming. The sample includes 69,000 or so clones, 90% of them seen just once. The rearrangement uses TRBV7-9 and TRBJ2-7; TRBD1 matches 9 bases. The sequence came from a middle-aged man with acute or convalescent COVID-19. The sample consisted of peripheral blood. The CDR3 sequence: CASSLGTGIYEQYF. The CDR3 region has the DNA TGTGCCAGCAGCTTGGGGACAGGGATTTACGAGCAGTACTTC.